Presented here are 10 T cell receptor beta chains from one specimen sequenced in a study of OX40 agonist ivuxolimab in advanced cancers. Here immunoSEQ multiplex PCR was the method, and the copy in TCRdb shows in-frame clones only, minus some. The table records tens of thousands of clones, around 84% of them present only once. The material was CD4+ or CD8+ T cells sorted from blood, obtained in a trial of the OX40 agonist ivuxolimab. The receptors here all came from an adult with an advanced solid tumor such as melanoma, head and neck, liver or kidney cancer.

V and J are TRBV19 and TRBJ1-1, with D perhaps TRBD1 (5 bases). V lost 7 bases and J lost 3, with 12 bases in between. CDR3 length equals 13 residues. Germline loops: CDR1 LNHDA, CDR2 SQIVND (reference sequence). CDR3 loop: CASTGTWDTEAFF. In DNA, the CDR3 is TGTGCCAGTACCGGGACTTGGGACACTGAAGCTTTCTTT.

V gene TRBV4-3 combines with J gene TRBJ1-4; D unclear. This CDR3 contains 13 residues. V lost 1 base, J lost 4 bases, and 4 bases lay in between. Per germline, CDR1 LGHNA and CDR2 YSLEER. This CDR3 reads CASSQAINEKLFF. DNA of the CDR3: TGCGCCAGCAGCCAAGCGATTAATGAAAAACTGTTTTTT.

The chain combines TRBV5-1 with TRBJ1-2; 7 nucleotides line up with TRBD1. The CDR3 has 15 residues. Per the germline V gene, CDR1 is SGHRS and CDR2 is YFSETQ. J gave up 8 bases and V 0 bases, and 10 bases lay outside the gene matches. CDR3 DNA: TGCGCCAGCAGCTTGGCCACAGGGGTTGAAGGAGGCTACACCTTC. Its protein is CASSLATGVEGGYTF.

Notes on this clone: Germline and junction disagree at one end, which may indicate a read error. This sequence joins TRBV15 and TRBJ2-5; a weak D match, TRBD2 (6 bases). Germline lookup yields CDR1 LNHNV and CDR2 YYDKDF (reference sequence). The CDR3 sequence is 12 residues long. This CDR3 is CATRRERVPQYF. In DNA, the CDR3 is TGTGCCACCAGAAGAGAGCGGGTGCCCCAGTACTTC. Filled out from reference TRBV15 and TRBJ2-5, the complete variable domain reads DAMVIQNPRYQVTQFGKPVTLSCSQTLNHNVMYWYQQKSSQAPKLLFHYYDKDFNNEADTPDNFQSRRPNTSFCFLDIRSPGLGDTAMYLCATRRERVPQYFGPGTRLLVL.

The chain is built from TRBV6-1 and TRBJ2-3; weak D call: TRBD2 (6 bases). Trimming shortened V by 0 bases and J by 5 bases, and 15 bases separated the two germline ends. Germline lookup yields CDR1 MNHNS and CDR2 SASEGT. The CDR3 length is 16 residues. The CDR3 is CASSEAQTSWRDTQYF. CDR3 bases: TGTGCCAGCAGTGAAGCGCAAACTAGCTGGAGAGATACGCAGTATTTT.

The J gene is TRBJ1-5, the V gene TRBV7-2; unclear D gene. The V end was cut by 5 bases, the J end by 0 bases, with 5 bases between. Germline V gene data show CDR1 as SGHTA and CDR2 as FQGNSA. The CDR3 runs 13 residues. CDR3 DNA sequence: TGTGCCAGCAGCCCCACTAGCAATCAGCCCCAGCATTTT. Its translation is CASSPTSNQPQHF.

In DNA form, the CDR3 reads TGTGCCAGCAGCGGGACTAGCGGGAGGGGGACAGATACGCAGTATTTT. This translates into CASSGTSGRGTDTQYF. The chain recombines TRBV2 with TRBJ2-3, with 16 bases fitting TRBD2. Germline CDR1 is SNHLY and CDR2 is FYNNEI. J gave up 3 bases and V 6 bases, and 3 bases lay outside the gene matches. There are 16 residues in the CDR3.

CDR3 in amino acids: CASKRRSGTDTQYF. DNA of the CDR3: TGTGCCAGTAAACGACGTAGCGGCACAGATACGCAGTATTTT. The J gene is TRBJ2-3, the V gene TRBV19; D possibly corresponds to TRBD2 (5 bases). Germline CDR1 LNHDA, CDR2 SQIVND (reference sequence). This CDR3 region has 14 residues. With 7 bases removed from V and 1 base from J, the gap between germline ends came to 12 bases. Full variable domain (rest looked up from reference TRBV19 and TRBJ2-3): DGGITQSPKYLFRKEGQNVTLSCEQNLNHDAMYWYRQDPGQGLRLIYYSQIVNDFQKGDIAEGYSVSREKKESFPLTVTSAQKNPTAFYLCASKRRSGTDTQYFGPGTRLTVL.

This chain uses TRBV10-3 with TRBJ1-5, with 10 bases fitting TRBD1. V lost 9 bases, J lost 4 bases, and 3 bases stayed unmatched. Germline values: CDR1 ENHRY, CDR2 SYGVKD. This CDR3 is built from 13 residues. CDR3 residues: CAIRQGANQPQHF. CDR3 nucleotide sequence: TGTGCCATAAGACAGGGGGCAAATCAGCCCCAGCATTTT.

This clone was seen a single time. V is TRBV11-1 and J is TRBJ1-1; D gene uncertain. V gave up 5 bases and J gave up 0 bases, with 10 bases separating them. Germline-derived CDR1 and CDR2 are SGHAT and FQDESV (reference sequence). The CDR3 sequence is 14 residues long. The CDR3 DNA is TGTGCCAGCAGCAGGGCAGTGATGAACACTGAAGCTTTCTTT. Amino acids: CASSRAVMNTEAFF. The whole variable domain, remainder taken from reference TRBV11-1 and TRBJ1-1, is EAEVAQSPRYKITEKSQAVAFWCDPISGHATLYWYRQILGQGPELLVQFQDESVVDDSQLPKDRFSAERLKGVDSTLKIQPAELGDSAMYLCASSRAVMNTEAFFGQGTRLTVV.